This T cell receptor beta chain was identified in a study of regulatory T cells in long-lasting Graves disease. Time point of the sample: persistent/refractory GD, antithyroid drugs over 5 years with positive TRAb. After RNA was extracted from PBMCs, the TCR library was made from it. Into tubes containing EDTA, about 10 milliliters of peripheral blood were drawn. The V and J ends lost 5 bases and 4 bases respectively, with 14 bases between them. The CDR3 loop spans 14 amino acids. Germline CDR1 LGHDT, CDR2 YNNKEL (reference sequence). General study findings and limits: Favored usage of TRBV28, TRBJ1-2 and TRBJ2-5 was recorded in persistent disease. Persistent Graves' patients showed a TCR diversity that was lower than that of newly diagnosed ones.

TCR beta libraries were built with iRepertoire HTBI primers and Arm-PCR of CDR3 regions. TCRdb ran MiXCR on the multiplex PCR reads and lists one entry per CDR3 protein. The table shows 300,000 to 350,000 distinct CDR3 sequences, with roughly a fifth occurring only once. Ten or more counts support this clonotype. Antigen: not known. The material was peripheral blood mononuclear cells (PBMCs), obtained when the disease was refractory, from a patient treated with antithyroid drugs. This chain joins TRBV3-1 and TRBJ1-1; possibly TRBD1 for D (5 bases). This receptor was identified in a female donor with Graves disease. The CDR3 nucleotides are TGTGCCAGCAGCGCACCCTCAAGGGGCACTGAAGCTTTCTTT. Amino acids: CASSAPSRGTEAFF.